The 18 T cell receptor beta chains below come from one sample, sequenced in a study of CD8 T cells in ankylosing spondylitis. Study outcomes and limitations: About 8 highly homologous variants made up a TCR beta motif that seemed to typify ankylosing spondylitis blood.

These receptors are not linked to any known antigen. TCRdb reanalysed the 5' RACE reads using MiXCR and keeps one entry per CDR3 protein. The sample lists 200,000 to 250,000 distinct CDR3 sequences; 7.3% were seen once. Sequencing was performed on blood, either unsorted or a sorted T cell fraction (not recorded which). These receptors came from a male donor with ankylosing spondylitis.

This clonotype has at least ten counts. CDR3 nucleotide sequence: TGTGCCAGCAGCTTAGTTTCCTCGTTCAAGCGGATGTGGGCAGATACGCAGTATTTT. Amino acids: CASSLVSSFKRMWADTQYF. The genes are TRBV11-2 and TRBJ2-3, with D possibly matching TRBD2 (5 bases). CDR1 is SGHAT and CDR2 is FQNNGV in the germline V gene. V lost 1 base and J lost 4, with 24 bases in between. This CDR3 spans 19 amino acids.

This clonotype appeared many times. DNA of the CDR3: TGTGCCAGCAGTCATCACCGGGACTCAGCCTCCTACAATGAGCAGTTCTTC. The encoded protein is CASSHHRDSASYNEQFF. The J gene is TRBJ2-1, the V gene TRBV12-3 or TRBV12-4, with a weak D call TRBD2 (6 bases). This CDR3 spans 17 amino acids. The ends were cut back, 5 bases at V and 0 bases at J, with 17 bases in the middle.

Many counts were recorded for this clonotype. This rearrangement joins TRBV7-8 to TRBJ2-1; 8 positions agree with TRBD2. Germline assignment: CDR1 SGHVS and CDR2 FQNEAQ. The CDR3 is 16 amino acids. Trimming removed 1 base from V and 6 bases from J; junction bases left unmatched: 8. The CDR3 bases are TGTGCCAGCAGCTTAGGGTCGGGAGGGTTGCCCAATGAGCAGTTCTTC. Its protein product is CASSLGSGGLPNEQFF.

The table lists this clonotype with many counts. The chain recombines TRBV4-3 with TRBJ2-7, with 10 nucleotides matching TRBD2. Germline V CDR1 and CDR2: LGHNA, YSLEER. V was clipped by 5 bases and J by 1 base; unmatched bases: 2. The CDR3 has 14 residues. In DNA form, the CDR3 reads TGCGCCAGCAGCTCGGGACTAGCGTCCTACGAGCAGTACTTC. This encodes CASSSGLASYEQYF.

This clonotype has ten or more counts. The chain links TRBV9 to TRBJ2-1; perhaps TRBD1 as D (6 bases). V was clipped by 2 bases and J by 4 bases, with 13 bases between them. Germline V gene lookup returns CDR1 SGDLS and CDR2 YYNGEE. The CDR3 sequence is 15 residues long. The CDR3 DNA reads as TGTGCCAGCAGCGTTACAGGGAATGCTTACAATGAGCAGTTCTTC. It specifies CASSVTGNAYNEQFF.

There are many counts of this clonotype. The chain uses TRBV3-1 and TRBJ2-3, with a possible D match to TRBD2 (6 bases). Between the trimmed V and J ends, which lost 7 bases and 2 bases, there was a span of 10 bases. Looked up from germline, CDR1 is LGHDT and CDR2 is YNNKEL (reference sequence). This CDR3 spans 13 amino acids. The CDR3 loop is CASMDYSTDTQYF. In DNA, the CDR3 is TGTGCCAGCATGGACTATTCCACAGATACGCAGTATTTT.

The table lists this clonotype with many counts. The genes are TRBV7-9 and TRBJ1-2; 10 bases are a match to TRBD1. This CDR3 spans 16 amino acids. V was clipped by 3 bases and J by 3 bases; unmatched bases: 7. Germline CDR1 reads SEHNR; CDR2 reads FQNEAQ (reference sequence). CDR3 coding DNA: TGTGCCAGCAGCTTTGATGCCGGGACAGGGGACTATGGCTACACCTTC. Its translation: CASSFDAGTGDYGYTF.

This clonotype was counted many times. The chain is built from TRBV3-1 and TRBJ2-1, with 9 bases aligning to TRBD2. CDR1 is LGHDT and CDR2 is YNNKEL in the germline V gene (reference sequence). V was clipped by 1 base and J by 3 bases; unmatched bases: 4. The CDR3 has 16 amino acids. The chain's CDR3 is CASSQGGLAHYNEQFF. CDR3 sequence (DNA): TGTGCCAGCAGCCAAGGGGGACTAGCACACTACAATGAGCAGTTCTTC.

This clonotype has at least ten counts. The CDR3 bases are TGTGCCAGCAGTCTCCAGACAGGGATCCAGCCCCAGCATTTT. Its translation is CASSLQTGIQPQHF. This rearrangement joins TRBV27 to TRBJ1-5, with 7 bases fitting TRBD1. Germline loops: CDR1 MNHEY, CDR2 SMNVEV (reference sequence). V shed 5 bases and J 7 bases; nucleotides not matched to a gene: 8. The CDR3 is 14 amino acids.

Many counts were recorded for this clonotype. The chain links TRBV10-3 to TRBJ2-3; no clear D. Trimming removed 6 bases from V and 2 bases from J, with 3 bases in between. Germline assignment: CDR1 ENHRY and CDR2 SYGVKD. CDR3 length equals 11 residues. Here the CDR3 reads CAIRDTDTQYF. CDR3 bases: TGTGCCATCAGGGACACAGATACGCAGTATTTT.

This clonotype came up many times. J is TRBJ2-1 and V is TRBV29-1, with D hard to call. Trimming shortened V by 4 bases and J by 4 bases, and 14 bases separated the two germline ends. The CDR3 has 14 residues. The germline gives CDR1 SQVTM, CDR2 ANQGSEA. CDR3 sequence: CSVVKPLSYNEQFF. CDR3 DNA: TGCAGCGTTGTAAAACCCCTCTCGTACAATGAGCAGTTCTTC.

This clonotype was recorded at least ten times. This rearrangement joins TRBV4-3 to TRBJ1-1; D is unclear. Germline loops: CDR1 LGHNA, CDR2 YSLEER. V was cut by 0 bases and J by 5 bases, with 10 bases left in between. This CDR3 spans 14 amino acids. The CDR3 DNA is TGCGCCAGCAGCCAAGAACGATGGAATACTGAAGCTTTCTTT. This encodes CASSQERWNTEAFF.

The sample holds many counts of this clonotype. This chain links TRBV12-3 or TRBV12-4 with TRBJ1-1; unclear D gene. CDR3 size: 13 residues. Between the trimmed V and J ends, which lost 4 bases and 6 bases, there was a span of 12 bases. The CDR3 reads CASSYTSGAEAFF. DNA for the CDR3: TGTGCCAGCAGTTACACCTCAGGAGCTGAAGCTTTCTTT.

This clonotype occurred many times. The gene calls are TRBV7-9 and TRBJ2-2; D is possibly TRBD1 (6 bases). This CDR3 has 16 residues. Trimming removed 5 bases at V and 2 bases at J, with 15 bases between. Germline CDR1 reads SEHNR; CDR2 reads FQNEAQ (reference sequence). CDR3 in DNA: TGTGCCAGCAGCCTCCGCAGGGGCGCTAACACCGGGGAGCTGTTTTTT. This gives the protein CASSLRRGANTGELFF.

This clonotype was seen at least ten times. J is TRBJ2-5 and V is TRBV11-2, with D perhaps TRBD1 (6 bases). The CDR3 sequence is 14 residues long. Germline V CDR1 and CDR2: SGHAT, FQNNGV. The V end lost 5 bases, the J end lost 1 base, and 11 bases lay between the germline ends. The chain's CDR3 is CASSLMTGQETQYF. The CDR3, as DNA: TGTGCCAGCAGCCTCATGACAGGCCAAGAGACCCAGTACTTC.

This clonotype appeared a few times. The CDR3 bases are TGCGCCAGCACGGGAGGGCTAGCGGGCTACAATGAGCAGTTCTTC. Its protein product is CASTGGLAGYNEQFF. The chain combines TRBV5-1 with TRBJ2-1; 8 bases fit TRBD2. J lost 3 bases, V lost 6 bases, and 8 bases had no gene match. The length of the CDR3 is 15 residues. The germline gives CDR1 SGHRS, CDR2 YFSETQ.

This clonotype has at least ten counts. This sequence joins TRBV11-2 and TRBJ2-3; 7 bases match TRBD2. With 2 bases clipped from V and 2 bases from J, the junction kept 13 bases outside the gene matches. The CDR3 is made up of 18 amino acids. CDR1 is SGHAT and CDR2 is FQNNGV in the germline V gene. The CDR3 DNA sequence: TGTGCCAGCAGCTTAAACGTGGGGGGGGACCCGCCCACAGATACGCAGTATTTT. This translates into CASSLNVGGDPPTDTQYF. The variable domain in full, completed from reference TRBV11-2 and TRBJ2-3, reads EAGVAQSPRYKIIEKRQSVAFWCNPISGHATLYWYQQILGQGPKLLIQFQNNGVVDDSQLPKDRFSAERLKGVDSTLKIQPAKLEDSAVYLCASSLNVGGDPPTDTQYFGPGTRLTVL.

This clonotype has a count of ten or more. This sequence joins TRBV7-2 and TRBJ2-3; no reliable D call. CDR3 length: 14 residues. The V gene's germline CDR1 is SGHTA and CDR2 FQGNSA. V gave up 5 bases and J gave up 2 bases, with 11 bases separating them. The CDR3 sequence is CASSLLGVTDTQYF. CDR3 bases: TGTGCCAGCAGCCTACTTGGGGTCACAGATACGCAGTATTTT. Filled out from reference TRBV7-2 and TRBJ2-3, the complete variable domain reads GAGVSQSPSNKVTEKGKDVELRCDPISGHTALYWYRQSLGQGLEFLIYFQGNSAPDKSGLPSDRFSAERTGGSVSTLTIQRTQQEDSAVYLCASSLLGVTDTQYFGPGTRLTVL.